The text below deals with one T cell receptor (beta chain). Its antigen is unknown. These data belong to a study of T cell clonotyping in hematopoietic cell transplantation. Background on the study: Pretransplant recipient samples were taken after cytoreduction.

Study-level results: Recipient TCR diversity dropped after transplant; expanded clonotypes rose from day 30 to 180.

Sequencing used immunoSEQ multiplex PCR; TCRdb keeps in-frame clones, though not all of them. The profile shows about 80,000 clones, 90% to 96% of them singletons. Per germline, CDR1 LNHDA and CDR2 SQIVND (reference sequence). The CDR3 extends over 14 amino acids. V lost 0 bases to trimming and J lost 6 bases, with 12 bases between them. Stated time point: recipient sample about 28 days before transplant, after cytoreduction. The receptor was isolated from a woman in her fifties or sixties with acute myeloid leukemia. Some clones in this sample may be carry-over from other donors' samples. This specimen was peripheral blood mononuclear cells, taken before stem cell transplant. This chain connects TRBV19 to TRBJ2-7; D is unresolved. The CDR3 nucleotides read TGTGCCAGTAGTATAGATCTCGCCTCCGGCGAGCAGTACTTC. As protein: CASSIDLASGEQYF.